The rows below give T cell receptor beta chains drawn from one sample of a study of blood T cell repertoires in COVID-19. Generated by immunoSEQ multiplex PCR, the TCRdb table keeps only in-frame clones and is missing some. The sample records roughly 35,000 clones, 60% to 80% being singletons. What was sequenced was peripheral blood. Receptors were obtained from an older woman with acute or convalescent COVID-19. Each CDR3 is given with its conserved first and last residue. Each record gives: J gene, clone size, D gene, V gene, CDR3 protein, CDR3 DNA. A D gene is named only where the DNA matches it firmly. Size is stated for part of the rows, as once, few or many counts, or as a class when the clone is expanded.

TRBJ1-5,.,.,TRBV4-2,CASSQEEYSNQPQHF,TGTGCCAGCAGCCAAGAGGAGTATAGCAATCAGCCCCAGCATTTT
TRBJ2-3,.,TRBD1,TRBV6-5,CASLPGQRTDTQYF,TGTGCCAGCTTACCGGGACAGCGCACAGATACGCAGTATTTT
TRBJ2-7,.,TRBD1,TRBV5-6,CASSPRDSNYEQYF,TGTGCCAGCAGCCCCCGGGACAGTAACTACGAGCAGTACTTC
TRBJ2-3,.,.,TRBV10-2,CATIPPLGDTQYF,TGCGCCACCATCCCACCTCTCGGAGATACGCAGTATTTT
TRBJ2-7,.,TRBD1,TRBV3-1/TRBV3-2,CASKETGNSYEQYF,TGTGCCAGCAAAGAGACAGGGAACTCCTACGAGCAGTACTTC
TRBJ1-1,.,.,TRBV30,CAWSVQGNTEAFF,TGTGCCTGGAGTGTACAGGGGAACACTGAAGCTTTCTTT
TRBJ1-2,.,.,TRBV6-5,CASSFTDSPIYGYTF,TGTGCCAGCAGTTTCACCGACAGCCCAATCTATGGCTACACCTTC
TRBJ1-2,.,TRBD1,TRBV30,CAWTGTGFLLGYTF,TGTGCCTGGACCGGGACAGGGTTTTTGCTTGGCTACACCTTC
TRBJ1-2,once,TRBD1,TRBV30,CAWSGTGGNNGYTF,TGTGCCTGGAGTGGGACAGGGGGAAATAATGGCTACACCTTC
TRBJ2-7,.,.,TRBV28,CASSIPSSGQYF,TGTGCCAGCAGTATCCCTTCGTCAGGGCAGTACTTC
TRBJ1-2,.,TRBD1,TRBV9,CASSVVDRGPYGYTF,TGTGCCAGCAGCGTAGTGGACAGGGGACCCTATGGCTACACCTTC
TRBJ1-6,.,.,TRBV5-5,CASFIGSYNSPLHF,TGTGCCAGCTTCATAGGGAGTTATAATTCACCCCTCCACTTT
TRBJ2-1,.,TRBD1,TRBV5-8,CASSLLDRFAGQGYNEQFF,TGTGCCAGCAGCTTGTTGGATCGTTTTGCGGGACAGGGGTACAATGAGCAGTTCTTC
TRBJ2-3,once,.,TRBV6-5,CAIQGSADTQYF,TGTGCCATCCAGGGATCTGCAGATACGCAGTATTTT
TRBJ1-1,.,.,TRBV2,CASSHLKGENTEAFF,TGTGCCAGCAGCCATCTGAAAGGGGAGAACACTGAAGCTTTCTTT
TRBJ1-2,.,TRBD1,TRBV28,CASSHGTGDGYTF,TGTGCCAGCAGCCATGGGACAGGGGATGGCTACACCTTC
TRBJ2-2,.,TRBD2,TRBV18,CASSPFFASGGSIGDTGELFF,TGTGCCAGCTCACCGTTCTTCGCTAGCGGGGGGTCCATCGGGGACACCGGGGAGCTGTTTTTT
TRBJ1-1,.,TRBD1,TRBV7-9,CASSPWDRWTEAFF,TGTGCCAGCAGCCCGTGGGACAGATGGACTGAAGCTTTCTTT
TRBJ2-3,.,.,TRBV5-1,CASSLGGLSTDTQYF,TGCGCCAGCAGCTTGGGTGGGCTCAGCACAGATACGCAGTATTTT
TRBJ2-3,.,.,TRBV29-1,CSVEVKDTQYF,TGCAGCGTTGAAGTAAAAGATACGCAGTATTTT
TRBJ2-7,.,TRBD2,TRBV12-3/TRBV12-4,CASSLGLANEQYF,TGTGCCAGCAGTTTAGGACTAGCGAACGAGCAGTACTTC
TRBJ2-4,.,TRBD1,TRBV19,CASSAGQGLPLQYF,TGTGCCAGTAGTGCAGGACAGGGGTTACCCCTTCAGTACTTC
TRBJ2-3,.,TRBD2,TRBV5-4,CASSLGLAGGTDTQYF,TGTGCCAGCAGCTTAGGACTAGCGGGGGGGACAGATACGCAGTATTTT
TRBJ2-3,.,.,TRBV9,CASSVGGYTDTQYF,TGTGCCAGCAGCGTAGGAGGCTACACAGATACGCAGTATTTT
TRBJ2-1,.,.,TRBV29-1,CSVERQRDNEQFF,TGCAGCGTTGAAAGGCAGCGAGACAATGAGCAGTTCTTC
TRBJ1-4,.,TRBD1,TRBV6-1,CASSEASQGATNEKLFF,TGTGCCAGCAGTGAAGCGAGCCAGGGGGCAACTAATGAAAAACTGTTTTTT